These 5 T cell receptor beta chains were all obtained from the same sample, sequenced in a study of blood T cell repertoires in COVID-19. Sequencing was performed with immunoSEQ multiplex PCR; in TCRdb, only in-frame clones are kept and a portion is missing. The sample yields 150,000 to 200,000 clones, about four fifths seen once. The source material was peripheral blood. Receptors originate from a woman aged 40 to 50 with COVID-19, enrolled during active disease.

The rearrangement links TRBV15 to TRBJ2-3, with 9 bases matching TRBD2. Germline CDR1 is LNHNV and CDR2 is YYDKDF (reference sequence). Unmatched junction bases numbered 5, after V lost 0 bases and J lost 4 bases. The CDR3 has 16 amino acids. The DNA of the CDR3 is TGTGCCACCAGCAGAGATCTTAGCGGGGGACCAGATACGCAGTATTTT. Protein: CATSRDLSGGPDTQYF.

The CDR3: CASSLGGNYGYTF. CDR3 nucleotide sequence: TGTGCCAGCAGCCTAGGGGGTAACTATGGCTACACCTTC. The chain carries TRBV6-4 and TRBJ1-2, with D possibly being TRBD1 (6 bases). Germline V CDR1 and CDR2: MRHNA, SNTAGT. The CDR3 is made up of 13 amino acids. The V end lost 6 bases, the J end lost 1 base, and 9 bases lay between the germline ends.

The V and J genes are TRBV19 and TRBJ2-1; D perhaps matches TRBD2 (5 bases). This CDR3 has 15 amino acids. Germline V lookup: CDR1 LNHDA, CDR2 SQIVND (reference sequence). The ends were cut back, 6 bases at V and 7 bases at J, with 19 bases in the middle. The CDR3 coding sequence is TGTGCCAGTAGGATGAGCGGTTCTACCGTGAATGAGCAGTTCTTC. Translated: CASRMSGSTVNEQFF.

The rearrangement links TRBV3-1 (or the pseudogene TRBV3-2) to TRBJ2-1; D is ambiguous. V lost 4 bases and J lost 5, with 9 bases in between. Germline V gives CDR1 LGHDT, CDR2 YNNKEL (reference sequence). The CDR3 contains 13 residues. The CDR3 reads CASSPPTDNEQFF. CDR3 coding DNA: TGTGCCAGCAGCCCCCCTACCGACAATGAGCAGTTCTTC.

The rearrangement links TRBV25-1 to TRBJ2-5; possible D gene TRBD1, 6 bases. Trimming took 1 base from V and 4 from J, leaving 19 bases between them. The CDR3 covers 17 residues. Per germline, CDR1 MGHDK and CDR2 SYGVNS. DNA of the CDR3: TGTGCCAGCAGTGAATGGGGTGGGGACACTTACTTAGAGACCCAGTACTTC. Translating it yields CASSEWGGDTYLETQYF.